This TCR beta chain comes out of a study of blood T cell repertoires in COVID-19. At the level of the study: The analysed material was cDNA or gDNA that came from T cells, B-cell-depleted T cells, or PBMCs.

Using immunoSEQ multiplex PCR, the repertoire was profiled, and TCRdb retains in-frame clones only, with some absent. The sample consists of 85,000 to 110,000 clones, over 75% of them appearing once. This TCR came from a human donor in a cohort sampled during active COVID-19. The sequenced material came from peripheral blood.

CDR3 amino acids: CSAKTGGEAFF. CDR3 nucleotide sequence: TGCAGTGCTAAGACAGGGGGTGAAGCTTTCTTT. The chain employs TRBV20-1 and TRBJ1-1, with 9 bases matching TRBD1. The CDR3 is made up of 11 amino acids. The germline V gene encodes CDR1 DFQATT and CDR2 SNEGSKA (reference sequence). V dropped 4 bases and J dropped 7; count of bases not matched to a gene: 1.